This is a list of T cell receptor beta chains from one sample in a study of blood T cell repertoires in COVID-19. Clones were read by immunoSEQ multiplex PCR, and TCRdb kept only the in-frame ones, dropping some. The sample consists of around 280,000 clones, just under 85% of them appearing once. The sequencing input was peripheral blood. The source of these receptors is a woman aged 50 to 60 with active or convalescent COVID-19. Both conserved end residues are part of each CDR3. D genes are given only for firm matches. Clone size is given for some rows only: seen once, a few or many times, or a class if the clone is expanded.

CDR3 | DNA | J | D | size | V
CASSPLGGTGSRNTIYF | TGTGCCAGCAGCCCCCTTGGTGGGACAGGCTCCCGAAACACCATATATTTT | TRBJ1-3 | TRBD1 | NA | TRBV11-2
CASSLLAGGPNEQFF | TGTGCCAGCAGTTTACTAGCGGGAGGGCCTAATGAGCAGTTCTTC | TRBJ2-1 | TRBD2 | NA | TRBV27
CASSLGQLQETQYF | TGTGCCAGCAGCCTGGGACAGCTCCAAGAGACCCAGTACTTC | TRBJ2-5 | TRBD1 | NA | TRBV28
CASSSDSGTFSYEQYF | TGTGCCAGCAGCTCCGATAGCGGGACGTTCTCCTACGAGCAGTACTTC | TRBJ2-7 | TRBD2 | NA | TRBV13
CASSRSGSPYNEQFF | TGTGCCAGCTCCCGTAGCGGGTCGCCCTACAATGAGCAGTTCTTC | TRBJ2-1 | TRBD2 | few | TRBV18
CASSPSREKLFF | TGTGCCAGTAGCCCGTCGCGGGAAAAACTGTTTTTT | TRBJ1-4 | NA | NA | TRBV19
CASSSRIQPQHF | TGTGCCAGCAGTTCCCGTATACAGCCCCAGCATTTT | TRBJ1-5 | NA | NA | TRBV28
CASSPYGGTDTQYF | TGTGCCAGCAGCCCCTATGGCGGAACAGATACGCAGTATTTT | TRBJ2-3 | NA | NA | TRBV3-1/TRBV3-2
CASSNVEGNSPLHF | TGTGCCAGCTCAAACGTAGAGGGAAATTCACCCCTCCACTTT | TRBJ1-6 | NA | once | TRBV18
CSVEDRGGTPQHF | TGCAGCGTTGAAGATAGGGGAGGGACGCCCCAGCATTTT | TRBJ1-5 | NA | NA | TRBV29-1
CASSFLGTGNEKLFF | TGCGCCAGCAGCTTCCTTGGGACAGGGAATGAAAAACTGTTTTTT | TRBJ1-4 | TRBD1 | NA | TRBV5-1
CATSLDRGSPSYEQYF | TGTGCCACCAGTCTCGACAGGGGATCTCCCTCCTACGAGCAGTACTTC | TRBJ2-7 | TRBD1 | NA | TRBV15
CASSLSENTEAFF | TGTGCCAGCAGCCTATCCGAGAACACTGAAGCTTTCTTT | TRBJ1-1 | NA | NA | TRBV6-4
CSASPLERAGSTDTQYF | TGCAGTGCTAGTCCCTTGGAGCGAGCGGGTAGCACAGATACGCAGTATTTT | TRBJ2-3 | NA | NA | TRBV20-1
CAWKGGQGIMNTGELFF | TGTGCCTGGAAGGGGGGACAGGGAATTATGAACACCGGGGAGCTGTTTTTT | TRBJ2-2 | TRBD1 | NA | TRBV30
CASSAPGLHSYNEQFF | TGTGCCAGCAGCGCCCCGGGACTACATTCCTACAATGAGCAGTTCTTC | TRBJ2-1 | TRBD2 | NA | TRBV7-6
CSVHSGRADSGELFF | TGCAGCGTTCATAGCGGGAGGGCCGATTCCGGGGAGCTGTTTTTT | TRBJ2-2 | TRBD2 | NA | TRBV29-1
CASSQDRVGYYGYTF | TGTGCCAGCAGCCAAGATCGGGTCGGATACTATGGCTACACCTTC | TRBJ1-2 | NA | NA | TRBV3-1/TRBV3-2
CATGLARPQETQYF | TGTGCCACTGGACTAGCGAGACCCCAAGAGACCCAGTACTTC | TRBJ2-5 | TRBD2 | many | TRBV7-2
CASSSGLAGDEQYF | TGTGCCAGCAGCTCGGGACTAGCGGGAGACGAGCAGTACTTC | TRBJ2-7 | TRBD2 | NA | TRBV6-2/TRBV6-3
CASSPWGGQGGQETQYF | TGTGCCAGCAGCCCCTGGGGGGGACAGGGGGGCCAAGAGACCCAGTACTTC | TRBJ2-5 | TRBD1 | NA | TRBV7-9
CASSYPRTSGRPRLDNEQFF | TGTGCCAGCAGTTACCCCCGGACTAGCGGGAGGCCCAGACTAGACAATGAGCAGTTCTTC | TRBJ2-1 | TRBD2 | NA | TRBV6-2/TRBV6-3
CASSRAGTSGRAWEQFF | TGTGCCAGCAGTCGAGCCGGGACTAGCGGGAGGGCCTGGGAGCAGTTCTTC | TRBJ2-1 | TRBD2 | NA | TRBV6-6
CAISDPAGGKETQYF | TGTGCCATCAGTGACCCAGCGGGAGGGAAAGAGACCCAGTACTTC | TRBJ2-5 | TRBD2 | NA | TRBV10-3
CASFPRLDHTEAFF | TGTGCCAGCTTTCCCAGGTTGGATCACACTGAAGCTTTCTTT | TRBJ1-1 | NA | NA | TRBV18
CASSLEGTGMHEQYF | TGCGCCAGCAGCTTGGAGGGGACAGGGATGCACGAGCAGTACTTC | TRBJ2-7 | TRBD1 | NA | TRBV5-1
CASSLVAGVNAKNIQYF | TGCGCCAGCAGCTTGGTAGCGGGAGTTAATGCCAAAAACATTCAGTACTTC | TRBJ2-4 | TRBD2 | NA | TRBV5-1
CASSLTGMDYGYTF | TGTGCCAGCAGCTTGACCGGGATGGACTATGGCTACACCTTC | TRBJ1-2 | NA | NA | TRBV7-9
CAISGERGEREQYF | TGTGCCATCAGTGGTGAGCGGGGGGAACGGGAGCAGTACTTC | TRBJ2-7 | TRBD2 | NA | TRBV10-3
CASSPGRDQPQHF | TGTGCCAGCTCACCAGGGAGGGACCAGCCCCAGCATTTT | TRBJ1-5 | NA | NA | TRBV18
CASSLAGGTGANVLTF | TGCGCCAGCAGCTTGGCCGGCGGGACCGGGGCCAACGTCCTGACTTTC | TRBJ2-6 | NA | many | TRBV5-1
CASSQGGTLPETQYF | TGTGCCAGCAGTCAAGGAGGGACTCTTCCAGAGACCCAGTACTTC | TRBJ2-5 | NA | NA | TRBV28
CASNNGLELDEQFF | TGTGCCAGCAACAACGGACTAGAGTTGGATGAGCAGTTCTTC | TRBJ2-1 | TRBD2 | few | TRBV11-2
CAIAGLAGGREQFF | TGTGCCATCGCGGGACTAGCGGGAGGGAGAGAGCAGTTCTTC | TRBJ2-1 | TRBD2 | NA | TRBV10-3
CASSSTGSSGNTIYF | TGTGCCAGCAGCTCCACAGGGTCCTCTGGAAACACCATATATTTT | TRBJ1-3 | NA | NA | TRBV9
CASSLEVGNTEAFF | TGTGCCAGCAGCTTAGAAGTCGGGAACACTGAAGCTTTCTTT | TRBJ1-1 | NA | NA | TRBV7-9
CASSHASLGTFNSPLHF | TGTGCCAGCAGTCACGCCTCCCTCGGGACTTTTAATTCACCCCTCCACTTT | TRBJ1-6 | NA | NA | TRBV6-6
CASSGGGNTIYF | TGTGCCAGCTCAGGGGGTGGAAACACCATATATTTT | TRBJ1-3 | TRBD1 | NA | TRBV7-9
CASSNRDTGELFF | TGTGCCAGTAGTAACAGGGACACCGGGGAGCTGTTTTTT | TRBJ2-2 | NA | NA | TRBV19
CASSFTGNNEQFF | TGTGCCAGCAGCTTCACAGGGAACAATGAGCAGTTCTTC | TRBJ2-1 | NA | NA | TRBV11-2
CASIENEKLFF | TGTGCCAGCATAGAGAATGAAAAACTGTTTTTT | TRBJ1-4 | NA | NA | TRBV2
CASTGGLPTYEQYF | TGTGCCAGCACCGGGGGACTTCCAACCTACGAGCAGTACTTC | TRBJ2-7 | NA | NA | TRBV21-1